This TCR beta chain was observed in a study of T-cell memory formation after mild COVID-19. General study findings and limits: The SARS-CoV-2 specificity of second-wave clones reaching peak at day 37 remained unverified. Prior to infection, memory already included some responding clones, suggesting cross-reactive memory joined. While clones contracting from day 15 to 85 were balanced between CD4 and CD8, later expanders leaned CD4+.

Notes on this clonotype: Its antigen is undetermined.

TCRdb called the 5' RACE reads again in MiXCR, with one record for every CDR3 protein. Found here are about 350,000 distinct CDR3 sequences, approximately 29% of them singletons; the top ten hold about 13%. V lost 4 bases and J lost 4, with 13 bases in between. CDR1 MNHEY and CDR2 SMNVEV come from the germline V gene (reference sequence). The CDR3 totals 14 residues. The sample taken for sequencing was PBMCs or a T cell subset sorted from them (not recorded which). The chain employs TRBV27 and TRBJ1-1; TRBD1 might be the D (5 bases). The TCR comes from an adult woman who had mild COVID-19 (a few samples of this study predate the infection). Cell type and time point are not known. The CDR3 protein is CASSSHYGGTEAFF. Here the CDR3 DNA reads TGTGCCAGCAGTTCACACTATGGGGGCACTGAAGCTTTCTTT.